Included here is one T cell receptor beta chain sequence, with context. What it binds is not known. The CDR3 consists of 12 residues. V lost 7 bases and J 8 bases, leaving 14 bases between the germline ends. The V gene's germline CDR1 is MNHNY and CDR2 SVGAGI (reference sequence). Profiling relied on immunoSEQ multiplex PCR, and the TCRdb table lists in-frame clones only, not all of them. The sample consists of around 30,000 clones, 86% of them appearing once. This entry comes from a study of memory B cells and T cells in multiple sclerosis. Study-level findings and limits: Normalization was needed because clone-set size differences affected shared clonotype counts.

Stimulus-free culture yielded autoproliferating CFSE-dim and non-proliferating CFSE-high T cells, each sequenced separately. About 50 million CFSE-labeled PBMCs were cultured less than eight days unstimulated, then replicate wells were pooled. Without exogenous stimuli, around 0.54 uM CFSE-labeled PBMCs were cultured serum-free. Material for sequencing was PBMCs from blood kept in culture. The receptor's source is a human donor with multiple sclerosis. The chain uses TRBV6-6 and TRBJ1-2; tentatively, D is TRBD1 (5 bases). This chain's CDR3 is CASTLDNSGYTF. The CDR3 DNA is TGTGCCAGCACCTTGGACAACTCGGGCTACACCTTC.